Sequencing of this T cell receptor beta chain was carried out in a study of spatial heterogeneity in lung cancer. This clonotype was seen ten or more times. The V end lost 5 bases, the J end lost 0 bases, and 11 bases lay between the germline ends. CDR1 and CDR2 (germline): LNHDA, SQIVND (reference sequence). There are 15 residues in the CDR3. Time point described: sample taken at primary tumor resection. Sequencing covered unsorted whole RNA taken from tumor, nontumor lung or frozen PBMC. The donor population consisted of about 75 patients with untreated, early-stage non-small cell lung cancer. TCRdb re-called the 5' RACE reads with MiXCR, one entry per CDR3 protein. The sample contains tens of thousands of distinct CDR3 sequences, around 5.5% of which appear only once.

V and J are TRBV19 and TRBJ1-5, with a weak D call TRBD1 (5 bases). The sequence derives from a female donor with early-stage non-small cell lung cancer. The sequencing used PBMCs, collected at surgery. The DNA for the CDR3 is TGTGCCAGTAGTCACGGGACTGCTAGCAATCAGCCCCAGCATTTT. Its protein product is CASSHGTASNQPQHF.